This TCR beta chain was found in a study of vaccination effects on CD4 cells after COVID-19. Study observations and caveats: Late in the post-vaccination period, infection-induced and vaccine-induced clones underwent marked clonal contraction. Recruitment yielded few convalescent patients, and the study had no early post-infection timepoints.

Before any sequencing was done, the ViraFEST assay used viral peptide pools to expand antigen-specific CD4+ T cells. Isolation of CD4+ T cells took place after ten to eleven days of culture. All participants had two doses of either the BNT162b2 or mRNA-1273 vaccine. No vaccinee had earlier SARS-CoV-2 infection, and nucleocapsid antibodies were negative. Half the medium was replaced with IL-2 medium on days 3 and 7. Only a few counts were recorded for this clone. Its specificity is not known. Germline CDR1 is SGHAT and CDR2 is FQNNGV. This CDR3 has 16 residues. The V and J ends lost 5 bases and 4 bases respectively, with 17 bases between them. The data were produced by immunoSEQ multiplex PCR, yet TCRdb's version contains in-frame clones alone and is incomplete. The profile covers about 24,000 clones, with 69% appearing a single time and approximately 8.2% taken by the ten largest.

The sequence came from a human donor who received a COVID-19 vaccine. Sequences were derived from CD4+ T cells from PBMCs cultured with SARS-CoV-2 spike peptides, sampled after COVID-19 vaccination. The gene calls are TRBV11-2 and TRBJ2-2, with D possibly TRBD1 on 5 matching bases. The CDR3 DNA reads TGTGCCAGCAGCCTTGGAGTGGGGCGTGGCACCGGGGAGCTGTTTTTT. Translated: CASSLGVGRGTGELFF. The whole variable domain, filled in from reference TRBV11-2 and TRBJ2-2, reads EAGVAQSPRYKIIEKRQSVAFWCNPISGHATLYWYQQILGQGPKLLIQFQNNGVVDDSQLPKDRFSAERLKGVDSTLKIQPAKLEDSAVYLCASSLGVGRGTGELFFGEGSRLTVL.